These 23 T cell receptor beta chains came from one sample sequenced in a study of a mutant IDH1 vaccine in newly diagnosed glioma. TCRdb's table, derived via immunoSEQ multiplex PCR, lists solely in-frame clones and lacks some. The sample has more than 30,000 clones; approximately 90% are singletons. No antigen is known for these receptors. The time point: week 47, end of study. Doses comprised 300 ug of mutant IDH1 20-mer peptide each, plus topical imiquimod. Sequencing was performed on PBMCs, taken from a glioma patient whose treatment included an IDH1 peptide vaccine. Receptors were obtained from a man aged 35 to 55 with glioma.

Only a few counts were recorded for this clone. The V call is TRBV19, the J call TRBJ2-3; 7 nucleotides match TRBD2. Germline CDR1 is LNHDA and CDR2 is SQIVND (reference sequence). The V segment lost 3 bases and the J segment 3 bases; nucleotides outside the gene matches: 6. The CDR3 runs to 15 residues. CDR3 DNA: TGTGCCAGTAGTATTGGGCGGGAGAAGACAGATACGCAGTATTTT. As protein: CASSIGREKTDTQYF.

The CDR3 is CASSLEKGTDTQYF. The CDR3, as DNA: TGCGCCAGCAGCTTAGAAAAGGGGACAGATACGCAGTATTTT. The chain couples TRBV5-1 to TRBJ2-3; D is possibly TRBD1 (5 bases). Germline-derived CDR1 and CDR2 are SGHRS and YFSETQ. Deletions cut 2 bases from V and 3 bases from J, with 10 bases between. The CDR3 consists of 14 residues.

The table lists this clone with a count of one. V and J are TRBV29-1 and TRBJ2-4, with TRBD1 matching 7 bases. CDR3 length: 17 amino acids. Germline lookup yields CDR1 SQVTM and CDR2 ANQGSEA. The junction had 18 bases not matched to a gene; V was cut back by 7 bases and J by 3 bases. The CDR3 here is CSAGVSLGGWGKNIQYF. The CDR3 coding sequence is TGCAGCGCAGGAGTGAGTTTAGGGGGCTGGGGCAAAAACATTCAGTACTTC. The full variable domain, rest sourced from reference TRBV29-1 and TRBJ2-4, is SAVISQKPSRDICQRGTSLTIQCQVDSQVTMMFWYRQQPGQSLTLIATANQGSEATYESGFVIDKFPISRPNLTFSTLTVSNMSPEDSSIYLCSAGVSLGGWGKNIQYFGAGTRLSVL.

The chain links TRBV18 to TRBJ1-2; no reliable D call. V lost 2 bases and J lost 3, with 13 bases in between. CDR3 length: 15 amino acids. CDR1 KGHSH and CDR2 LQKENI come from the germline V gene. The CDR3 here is CASSPGAGSDYGYTF. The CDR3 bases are TGTGCCAGCTCACCAGGTGCCGGGAGTGACTATGGCTACACCTTC.

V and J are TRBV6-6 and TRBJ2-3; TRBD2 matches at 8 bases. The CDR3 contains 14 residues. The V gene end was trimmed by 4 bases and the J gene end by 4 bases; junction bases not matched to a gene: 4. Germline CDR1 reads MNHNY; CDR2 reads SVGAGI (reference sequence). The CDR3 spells CASSWTSPADTQYF. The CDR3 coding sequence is TGTGCCAGCAGTTGGACTAGCCCCGCAGATACGCAGTATTTT.

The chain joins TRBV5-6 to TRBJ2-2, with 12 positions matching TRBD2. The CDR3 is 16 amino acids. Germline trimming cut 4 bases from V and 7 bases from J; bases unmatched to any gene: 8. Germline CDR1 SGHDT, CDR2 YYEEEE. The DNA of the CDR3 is TGTGCCAGCAGCCTCGGACTAGCGGGACAAAACGGGGAGCTGTTTTTT. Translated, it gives CASSLGLAGQNGELFF.

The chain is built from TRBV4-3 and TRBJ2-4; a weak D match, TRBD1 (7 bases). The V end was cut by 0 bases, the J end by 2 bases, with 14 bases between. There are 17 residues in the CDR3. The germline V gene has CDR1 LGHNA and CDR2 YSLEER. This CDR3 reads CASSQDGGGATKNIQYF. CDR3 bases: TGCGCCAGCAGCCAAGATGGAGGGGGCGCGACCAAAAACATTCAGTACTTC.

CDR3 region: CASSFRGINYGYTF. CDR3 sequence (DNA): TGTGCCAGCAGCTTCAGGGGGATAAACTATGGCTACACCTTC. The chain joins TRBV7-2 to TRBJ1-2; 7 bases line up with TRBD1. Trimming took 3 bases from V and 2 from J; bases not matched to a gene: 3. Looked up from germline, CDR1 is SGHTA and CDR2 is FQGNSA. The CDR3 is made up of 14 amino acids. Filled out from reference TRBV7-2 and TRBJ1-2, the complete variable domain reads GAGVSQSPSNKVTEKGKDVELRCDPISGHTALYWYRQSLGQGLEFLIYFQGNSAPDKSGLPSDRFSAERTGGSVSTLTIQRTQQEDSAVYLCASSFRGINYGYTFGSGTRLTVV.

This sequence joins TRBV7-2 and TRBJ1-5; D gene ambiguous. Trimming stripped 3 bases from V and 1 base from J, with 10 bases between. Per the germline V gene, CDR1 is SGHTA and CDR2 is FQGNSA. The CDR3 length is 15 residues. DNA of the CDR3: TGTGCCAGCAGCTTCGACCTTGGGAGCAATCAGCCCCAGCATTTT. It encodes CASSFDLGSNQPQHF.

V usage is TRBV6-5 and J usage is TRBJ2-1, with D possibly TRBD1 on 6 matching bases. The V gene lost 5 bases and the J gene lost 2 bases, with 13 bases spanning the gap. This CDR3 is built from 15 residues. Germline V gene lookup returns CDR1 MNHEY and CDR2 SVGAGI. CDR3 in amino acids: CASSTEGQPYNEQFF. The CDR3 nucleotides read TGTGCCAGCAGTACCGAAGGACAGCCCTACAATGAGCAGTTCTTC.

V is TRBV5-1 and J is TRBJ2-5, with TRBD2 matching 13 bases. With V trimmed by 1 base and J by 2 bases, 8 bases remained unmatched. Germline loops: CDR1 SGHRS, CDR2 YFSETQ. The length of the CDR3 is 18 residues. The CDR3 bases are TGCGCCAGCAGCTTGTCCGGACTAGCGGGAGTCTGGCAAGAGACCCAGTACTTC. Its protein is CASSLSGLAGVWQETQYF. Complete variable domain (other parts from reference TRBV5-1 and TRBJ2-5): KAGVTQTPRYLIKTRGQQVTLSCSPISGHRSVSWYQQTPGQGLQFLFEYFSETQRNKGNFPGRFSGRQFSNSRSEMNVSTLELGDSALYLCASSLSGLAGVWQETQYFGPGTRLLVL.

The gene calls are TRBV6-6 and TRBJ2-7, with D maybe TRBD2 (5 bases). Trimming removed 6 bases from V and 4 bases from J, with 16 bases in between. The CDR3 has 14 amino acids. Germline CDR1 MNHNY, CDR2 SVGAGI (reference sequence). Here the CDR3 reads CASSLSGMGYEQYF. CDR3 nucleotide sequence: TGTGCCAGCAGCCTTTCCGGGATGGGTTACGAGCAGTACTTC.

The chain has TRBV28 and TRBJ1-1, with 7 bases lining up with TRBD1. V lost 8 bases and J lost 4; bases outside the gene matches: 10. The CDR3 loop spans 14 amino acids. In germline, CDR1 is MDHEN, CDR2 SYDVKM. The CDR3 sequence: CASGYRGRRTEAFF. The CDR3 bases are TGTGCCAGCGGGTACAGGGGCCGTCGCACTGAAGCTTTCTTT.

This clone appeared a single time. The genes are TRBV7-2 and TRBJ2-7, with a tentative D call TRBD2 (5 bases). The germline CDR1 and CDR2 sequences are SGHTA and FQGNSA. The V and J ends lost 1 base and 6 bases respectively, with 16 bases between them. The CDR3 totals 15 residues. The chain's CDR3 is CASSLGSQFAGEQYF. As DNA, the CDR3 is TGTGCCAGCAGCTTAGGATCACAGTTCGCGGGCGAGCAGTACTTC.

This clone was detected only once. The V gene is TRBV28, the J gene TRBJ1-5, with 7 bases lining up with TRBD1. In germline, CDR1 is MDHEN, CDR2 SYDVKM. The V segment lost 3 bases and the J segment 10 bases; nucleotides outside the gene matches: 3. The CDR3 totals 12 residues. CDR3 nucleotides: TGTGCCAGCAGTTTCAGGGACAGCCCCCAGCATTTT. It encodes CASSFRDSPQHF.

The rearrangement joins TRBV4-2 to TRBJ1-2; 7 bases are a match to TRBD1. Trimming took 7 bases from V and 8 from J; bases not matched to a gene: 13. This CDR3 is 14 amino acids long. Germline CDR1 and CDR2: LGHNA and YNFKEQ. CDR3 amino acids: CASIKTGSGKGYTF. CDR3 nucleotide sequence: TGTGCCAGCATCAAGACAGGGTCGGGTAAGGGCTACACCTTC.

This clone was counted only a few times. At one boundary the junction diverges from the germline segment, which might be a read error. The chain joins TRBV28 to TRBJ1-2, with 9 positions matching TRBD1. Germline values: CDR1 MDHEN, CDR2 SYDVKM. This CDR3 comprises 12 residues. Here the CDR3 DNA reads TGCAGAACCGGGACAGGGAATTATGGCTACACCTTC. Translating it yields CRTGTGNYGYTF.

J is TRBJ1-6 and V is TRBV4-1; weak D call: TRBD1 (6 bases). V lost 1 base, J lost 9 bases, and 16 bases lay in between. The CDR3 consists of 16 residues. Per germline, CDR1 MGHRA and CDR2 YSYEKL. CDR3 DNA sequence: TGCGCCAGCAGCCAAGCTAGGGGCAGGGGTTTTTCACCCCTCCACTTT. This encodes CASSQARGRGFSPLHF.

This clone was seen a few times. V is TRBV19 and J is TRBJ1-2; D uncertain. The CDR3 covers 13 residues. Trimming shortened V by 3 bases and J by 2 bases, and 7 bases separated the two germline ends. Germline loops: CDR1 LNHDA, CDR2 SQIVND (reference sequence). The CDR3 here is CASSMSKNYGYTF. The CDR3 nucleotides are TGTGCCAGTAGTATGTCCAAGAACTATGGCTACACCTTC.

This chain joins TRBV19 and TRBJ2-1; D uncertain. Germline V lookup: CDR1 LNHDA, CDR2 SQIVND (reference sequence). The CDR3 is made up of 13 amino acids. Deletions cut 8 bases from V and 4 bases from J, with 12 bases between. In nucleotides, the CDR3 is TGTGCCAGTGCTTGGGCGGAGTACAATGAGCAGTTCTTC. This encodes CASAWAEYNEQFF. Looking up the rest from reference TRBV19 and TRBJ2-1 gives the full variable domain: DGGITQSPKYLFRKEGQNVTLSCEQNLNHDAMYWYRQDPGQGLRLIYYSQIVNDFQKGDIAEGYSVSREKKESFPLTVTSAQKNPTAFYLCASAWAEYNEQFFGPGTRLTVL.

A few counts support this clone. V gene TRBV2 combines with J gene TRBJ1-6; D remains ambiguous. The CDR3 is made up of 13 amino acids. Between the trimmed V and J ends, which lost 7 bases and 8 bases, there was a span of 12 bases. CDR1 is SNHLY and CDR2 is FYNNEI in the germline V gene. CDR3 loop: CASIRRWDSPLHF. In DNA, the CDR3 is TGTGCCAGCATTAGACGCTGGGATTCACCCCTCCACTTT.

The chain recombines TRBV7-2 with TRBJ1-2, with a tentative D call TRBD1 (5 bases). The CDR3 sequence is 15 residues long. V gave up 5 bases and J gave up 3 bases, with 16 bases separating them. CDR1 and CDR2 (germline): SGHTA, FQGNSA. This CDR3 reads CASSPRDGDHYGYTF. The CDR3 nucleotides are TGTGCCAGCAGCCCCCGGGACGGAGATCACTATGGCTACACCTTC.

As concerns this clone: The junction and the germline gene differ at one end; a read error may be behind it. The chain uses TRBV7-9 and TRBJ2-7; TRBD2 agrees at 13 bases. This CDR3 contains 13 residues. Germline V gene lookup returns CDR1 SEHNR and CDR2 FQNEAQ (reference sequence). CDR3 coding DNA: TGTGCCAGCAGCTTACTTGGCGGACTAGCGGGGGCTTTC. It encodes CASSLLGGLAGAF.